A selection of T cell receptor beta chains follows, all from one sample in a study of cytomegalovirus exposure and HLA in healthy donors. Sequenced by immunoSEQ multiplex PCR; TCRdb stores in-frame clones only, minus some. Of around 120,000 clones in the sample, 70% to 90% were seen once. Input material: PBMCs. The receptor source for this set is a woman aged 18-29 years in good health and CMV-seronegative. Each CDR3 is given with its conserved first and last residue. The D gene is left open where the match is weak. The size entry is marked missing in some rows and otherwise reads once, few, many or a size class.

j_call: TRBJ2-5; clone_size: NA; d_call: TRBD1; v_call: TRBV10-1; cdr3_nt: TGCGCCAGCAGTGATTTAGACAGGGGGTGGGAGACCCAGTACTTC; cdr3_aa: CASSDLDRGWETQYF
j_call: TRBJ2-7; clone_size: NA; d_call: TRBD2; v_call: TRBV9; cdr3_nt: TGTGCCAGCAGCCCGCGGACTAGCGGGGGAACCTCCTACGAGCAGTACTTC; cdr3_aa: CASSPRTSGGTSYEQYF
j_call: TRBJ2-1; clone_size: NA; d_call: TRBD2; v_call: TRBV4-1; cdr3_nt: TGCGCCAGCAGCCAAGATCCAGCGGGGGGGCCTGAGCAGTTCTTC; cdr3_aa: CASSQDPAGGPEQFF
j_call: TRBJ2-7; clone_size: NA; d_call: TRBD1; v_call: TRBV6-1; cdr3_nt: TGTGCCAGCAACCAAGAAGGGACAGCCTCCTACGAGCAGTACTTC; cdr3_aa: CASNQEGTASYEQYF
j_call: TRBJ2-1; clone_size: NA; d_call: NA; v_call: TRBV7-9; cdr3_nt: TGTGCCAGCAGCTTAGATCTAGGGGGATACAATGAGCAGTTCTTC; cdr3_aa: CASSLDLGGYNEQFF
j_call: TRBJ2-1; clone_size: NA; d_call: TRBD2; v_call: TRBV18; cdr3_nt: TGTGCCAGCTCACCACGGGATAGCGGGGTCAATGAGCAGTTCTTC; cdr3_aa: CASSPRDSGVNEQFF
j_call: TRBJ1-2; clone_size: NA; d_call: NA; v_call: TRBV5-5; cdr3_nt: TGTGCCAGCAGACAGACAGTTAACTATGGCTACACCTTC; cdr3_aa: CASRQTVNYGYTF
j_call: TRBJ2-3; clone_size: NA; d_call: TRBD2; v_call: TRBV5-1; cdr3_nt: TGCGCCAGCAGCCTGCGGGGGGGCCTCGATACGCAGTATTTT; cdr3_aa: CASSLRGGLDTQYF
j_call: TRBJ2-1; clone_size: NA; d_call: TRBD2; v_call: TRBV11-1; cdr3_nt: TGTGCCAGCAGCTCCCTAACTAGCGGGGGGGAGGGCAATGAGCAGTTCTTC; cdr3_aa: CASSSLTSGGEGNEQFF
j_call: TRBJ2-7; clone_size: NA; d_call: NA; v_call: TRBV4-3; cdr3_nt: TGCGCCAGCAGCCAAGATTTCGGGGACTTGGCGGACGAGCAGTACTTC; cdr3_aa: CASSQDFGDLADEQYF
j_call: TRBJ2-7; clone_size: NA; d_call: TRBD2; v_call: TRBV9; cdr3_nt: TGTGCCAGCAGCATAGCGGGGGGGCTGGACGAGCAGTACTTC; cdr3_aa: CASSIAGGLDEQYF
j_call: TRBJ2-3; clone_size: once; d_call: TRBD1; v_call: TRBV29-1; cdr3_nt: TGCAGCGGACGCCGGGACAGCGGCACAGATACGCAGTATTTT; cdr3_aa: CSGRRDSGTDTQYF
j_call: TRBJ1-6; clone_size: NA; d_call: NA; v_call: TRBV28; cdr3_nt: TGTGCCAGTGTAGGGACTTGGGAGAATTCACCCCTCCACTTT; cdr3_aa: CASVGTWENSPLHF
j_call: TRBJ2-7; clone_size: once; d_call: TRBD1; v_call: TRBV19; cdr3_nt: TGTGCCAGTAGCCCCCGGGGACAGGGGTCGTACGAGCAGTACTTC; cdr3_aa: CASSPRGQGSYEQYF
j_call: TRBJ2-3; clone_size: NA; d_call: TRBD2; v_call: TRBV5-6; cdr3_nt: TGTGCCAGCAGCCTAAGACTAGGGAGGGGAGATACGCAGTATTTT; cdr3_aa: CASSLRLGRGDTQYF
j_call: TRBJ2-7; clone_size: NA; d_call: TRBD2; v_call: TRBV6-8; cdr3_nt: TGTGCCAGCAGTTACTCGACTAGCTCCGAACTCGAGCAGTACTTC; cdr3_aa: CASSYSTSSELEQYF
j_call: TRBJ2-7; clone_size: NA; d_call: NA; v_call: TRBV4-3; cdr3_nt: TGCGCCAGCAGCCAAGATTCCGGGGCCTACGAGCAGTACTTC; cdr3_aa: CASSQDSGAYEQYF
j_call: TRBJ1-1; clone_size: NA; d_call: TRBD1; v_call: TRBV7-9; cdr3_nt: TGTGCCAGCAGGGTACAGGGGGCCGACACTGAAGCTTTCTTT; cdr3_aa: CASRVQGADTEAFF
j_call: TRBJ2-3; clone_size: NA; d_call: TRBD1; v_call: TRBV15; cdr3_nt: TGTGCCACCAGCACGGGACAGGGTGCAGATACGCAGTATTTT; cdr3_aa: CATSTGQGADTQYF
j_call: TRBJ2-1; clone_size: NA; d_call: NA; v_call: TRBV4-3; cdr3_nt: TGCGCCAGCAGCCAAGACGGTAGCAGGGGAAATGAGCAGTTCTTC; cdr3_aa: CASSQDGSRGNEQFF
j_call: TRBJ2-7; clone_size: NA; d_call: NA; v_call: TRBV27; cdr3_nt: TGTGCCAGCAGTTTAGGTGCGGGGGCCCCATCGCAGTACTTC; cdr3_aa: CASSLGAGAPSQYF
j_call: TRBJ2-3; clone_size: NA; d_call: TRBD2; v_call: TRBV10-3; cdr3_nt: TGTGCCATCAGTGAGTGGTTAGCGGGGAACACAGATACGCAGTATTTT; cdr3_aa: CAISEWLAGNTDTQYF
j_call: TRBJ1-2; clone_size: NA; d_call: TRBD1; v_call: TRBV28; cdr3_nt: TGTGCCAGCAGTTTGTATCCGGGACAGGGTGGAGGTGGCTACACCTTC; cdr3_aa: CASSLYPGQGGGGYTF
j_call: TRBJ2-1; clone_size: NA; d_call: NA; v_call: TRBV11-2; cdr3_nt: TGTGCCAGCAGCTTAGACAGCGGACGGGGGCAGTTCTTC; cdr3_aa: CASSLDSGRGQFF
j_call: TRBJ2-7; clone_size: NA; d_call: TRBD1; v_call: TRBV28; cdr3_nt: TGTGCCAGCAAATTGGACAGGGCCAGGTACGAGCAGTACTTC; cdr3_aa: CASKLDRARYEQYF
j_call: TRBJ2-5; clone_size: NA; d_call: NA; v_call: TRBV11-2; cdr3_nt: TGTGCCAGCAGCTTAGAGCGATCCGGGTATGGCAAAGAGACCCAGTACTTC; cdr3_aa: CASSLERSGYGKETQYF
j_call: TRBJ2-7; clone_size: once; d_call: NA; v_call: TRBV25-1; cdr3_nt: TGTGCCAGCAGCCTCAGCTCCTACGAGCAGTACTTC; cdr3_aa: CASSLSSYEQYF
j_call: TRBJ2-1; clone_size: NA; d_call: NA; v_call: TRBV11-2; cdr3_nt: TGTGCCAGCAGCTTAGCGTTTGCGCCGAGCTCCTACAATGAGCAGTTCTTC; cdr3_aa: CASSLAFAPSSYNEQFF
j_call: TRBJ2-1; clone_size: NA; d_call: NA; v_call: TRBV7-6; cdr3_nt: TGTGCCAGCAGCCCACCACTTTCCCACGGCTCCTACAATGAGCAGTTCTTC; cdr3_aa: CASSPPLSHGSYNEQFF
j_call: TRBJ1-1; clone_size: NA; d_call: NA; v_call: TRBV6-4; cdr3_nt: TGTGCCAGCAGTGAGCACCCCGGGAACACTGAAGCTTTCTTT; cdr3_aa: CASSEHPGNTEAFF
j_call: TRBJ2-1; clone_size: NA; d_call: NA; v_call: TRBV7-9; cdr3_nt: TGTGCCAGCAGCCCTCCCGGCCAGGGGAATGAGCAGTTCTTC; cdr3_aa: CASSPPGQGNEQFF
j_call: TRBJ1-3; clone_size: NA; d_call: TRBD1; v_call: TRBV30; cdr3_nt: TGTGCCTGGAGCGGACAGGGGCTGAGGTCTGGAAACACCATATATTTT; cdr3_aa: CAWSGQGLRSGNTIYF
j_call: TRBJ1-2; clone_size: NA; d_call: NA; v_call: TRBV7-2; cdr3_nt: TGTGCCAGCAGCTTAGGGGGTGGAGGGGTATATGGCTACACCTTC; cdr3_aa: CASSLGGGGVYGYTF
j_call: TRBJ2-5; clone_size: NA; d_call: NA; v_call: TRBV9; cdr3_nt: TGTGCCAGCAGTGCCAGGGACTCTATGTTCATACCAGAGACCCAGTACTTC; cdr3_aa: CASSARDSMFIPETQYF
j_call: TRBJ2-5; clone_size: NA; d_call: NA; v_call: TRBV7-9; cdr3_nt: TGTGCCAGCAGCTTAGCGGGGAAGACGGGGCAAGAGACCCAGTACTTC; cdr3_aa: CASSLAGKTGQETQYF
j_call: TRBJ2-7; clone_size: NA; d_call: NA; v_call: TRBV28; cdr3_nt: TGTGCCAGCAGTTTAGTGGCAGGGATCTACGAGCAGTACTTC; cdr3_aa: CASSLVAGIYEQYF
j_call: TRBJ1-1; clone_size: NA; d_call: TRBD1; v_call: TRBV5-1; cdr3_nt: TGCGCCAGCAGCCCCCTTCCAGGGGGAATGAACACTGAAGCTTTCTTT; cdr3_aa: CASSPLPGGMNTEAFF
j_call: TRBJ1-3; clone_size: NA; d_call: NA; v_call: TRBV4-2; cdr3_nt: TGTGCCAGCAGCCAAGACCTCCTCTCTGGAAACACCATATATTTT; cdr3_aa: CASSQDLLSGNTIYF
j_call: TRBJ2-2; clone_size: NA; d_call: TRBD2; v_call: TRBV7-9; cdr3_nt: TGTGCCAGCAGCTTATTCGGAACGGGACTAGAAGATGGCGTCGGGGAGCTGTTTTTT; cdr3_aa: CASSLFGTGLEDGVGELFF
j_call: TRBJ1-2; clone_size: NA; d_call: NA; v_call: TRBV27; cdr3_nt: TGTGCCAGCAGTCTCGCAGAGGATGGCTACACCTTC; cdr3_aa: CASSLAEDGYTF
j_call: TRBJ2-7; clone_size: NA; d_call: TRBD1; v_call: TRBV5-1; cdr3_nt: TGCGCCAGCAGCTGGGGACAGGGGGCGTACGAGCAGTACTTC; cdr3_aa: CASSWGQGAYEQYF
j_call: TRBJ2-2; clone_size: NA; d_call: NA; v_call: TRBV5-4; cdr3_nt: TGTGCCAGCAGCCCCCAGGCCGGTCAAACGAACACCGGGGAGCTGTTTTTT; cdr3_aa: CASSPQAGQTNTGELFF
j_call: TRBJ1-2; clone_size: NA; d_call: TRBD1; v_call: TRBV18; cdr3_nt: TGTGCCAGCTCACCAAGACAGGGGGACAACTATGGCTACACCTTC; cdr3_aa: CASSPRQGDNYGYTF
j_call: TRBJ2-5; clone_size: NA; d_call: NA; v_call: TRBV5-1; cdr3_nt: TGCGCCAGCAGCCCACAGGGGACTCCGGCTGAGACCCAGTACTTC; cdr3_aa: CASSPQGTPAETQYF
j_call: TRBJ1-5; clone_size: NA; d_call: NA; v_call: TRBV5-1; cdr3_nt: TGCGCCAGCAGCCCGACGGGAAACAATCAGCCCCAGCATTTT; cdr3_aa: CASSPTGNNQPQHF
j_call: TRBJ2-7; clone_size: NA; d_call: TRBD1; v_call: TRBV28; cdr3_nt: TGTGCCAGCAGTTTATCCGGGACAGACTACGAGCAGTACTTC; cdr3_aa: CASSLSGTDYEQYF
j_call: TRBJ1-2; clone_size: NA; d_call: NA; v_call: TRBV19; cdr3_nt: TGTGCCAGTAGTAACAGGGATCCAGGCTACACCTTC; cdr3_aa: CASSNRDPGYTF
j_call: TRBJ1-3; clone_size: few; d_call: NA; v_call: TRBV11-2; cdr3_nt: TGTGCCAGCAGCTTAGAGTGGACAAGTAGAGACACCATATATTTT; cdr3_aa: CASSLEWTSRDTIYF
j_call: TRBJ2-3; clone_size: once; d_call: NA; v_call: TRBV2; cdr3_nt: TGTGCCAGCAGAATCAACGGGAGACTCACAGATACGCAGTATTTT; cdr3_aa: CASRINGRLTDTQYF